This entry is about one TCR beta chain. The antigen is not known. Separate from the 666-subject first cohort was the approximately 120-subject validation cohort, to which the donors belonged. Trimming pared 2 bases from V and 4 bases from J, leaving 15 bases between. Germline assignment: CDR1 GTSNPN and CDR2 SVGIG (reference sequence). The CDR3 has 14 amino acids. The data were produced by immunoSEQ multiplex PCR, yet TCRdb's version contains in-frame clones alone and is incomplete. Of over 150,000 clones detected, roughly nine tenths appear once; the ten largest clones hold 3%. This entry belongs to a study of cytomegalovirus exposure and HLA in healthy donors. General study results and limits: Rare TCR sequences dominated, though some public TCRs recurred in many donors. Listed as cytomegalovirus-associated were 150 to 200 TCR beta chains. Researchers reported that three CMV-associated chains were confirmed in vitro as CMV antigen-specific.

The sample comprised PBMCs. The chain links TRBV30 to TRBJ2-7, with TRBD1 as a possible D gene (6 bases). This TCR derives from a young woman in good health and CMV-seropositive. Here the CDR3 reads CAWSSGAKGYEQYF. As DNA, the CDR3 is TGTGCCTGGAGTTCAGGGGCTAAAGGGTACGAGCAGTACTTC.